The clone carrying this T cell receptor beta chain was observed a single time. These data come from a study of cytomegalovirus exposure and HLA in healthy donors. Study summary: Of the donors genotyped, approximately 400 in all, 75% to 85% fell in the Caucasian-associated ancestry cluster.

A multiplex PCR was run with 60 Vbeta primers and 13 Jbeta primers. Using immunoSEQ multiplex PCR, the repertoire was profiled, and TCRdb retains in-frame clones only, with some absent. The sample records 100,000 to 150,000 clones, around 81% being singletons. This CDR3 has 15 residues. V lost 6 bases, J lost 9 bases, and 15 bases stayed unmatched. Germline CDR1 is MDHEN and CDR2 is SYDVKM. Sequenced material: PBMCs. This receptor was obtained from a man younger than 30 in good health and CMV-seronegative. The chain recombines TRBV28 with TRBJ2-7, with TRBD1 identical over 9 bases. CDR3 in DNA: TGTGCCAGCAGCACCCCCGGGACAGGGATGTCAGGGCAGTACTTC. Translating it yields CASSTPGTGMSGQYF.